This is a list of T cell receptor beta chains from one sample in a study of blood T cell repertoires in COVID-19. The data were produced by immunoSEQ multiplex PCR, yet TCRdb's version contains in-frame clones alone and is incomplete. The data show fewer than 200,000 clones, with 87% seen just once and 20% to 25% held by the top ten. The sample comprised peripheral blood. These receptor sequences come from a man between 60 and 70 years old with active or convalescent COVID-19. Both conserved end residues are part of each CDR3. Each record gives: V gene, J gene, D gene, clone size, CDR3 DNA, CDR3 protein. D genes are given only for firm matches. Some rows mark clone size as missing; the rest say once, few, many or name a class of expanded clone.

>TRBV14|TRBJ2-5|NA|NA
TGTGCCAGCAGCCAATACAGAACAGAGACCCAGTACTTC
CASSQYRTETQYF
>TRBV4-1|TRBJ1-3|NA|NA
TGCGCCAGCAGCCCCCGAGCCCAGAGGAACACCATATATTTT
CASSPRAQRNTIYF
>TRBV21-1|TRBJ2-2|NA|few
TGTGCCAGCAGCAACCCGACCGGGACAGAGAACACCGGGGAGCTGTTTTTT
CASSNPTGTENTGELFF
>TRBV25-1|TRBJ1-2|NA|NA
TGTGCCAGCAGCCGAGCGGGGGGCCTATACTATGGCTACACCTTC
CASSRAGGLYYGYTF
>TRBV18|TRBJ2-7|NA|NA
TGTGCCAGCTCACCAGCAGGCCTAAGCTCCTACGAGCAGTACTTC
CASSPAGLSSYEQYF
>TRBV2|TRBJ2-5|TRBD2|NA
TGTGCCAGCAAGCGGGGGGTACAAGAGACCCAGTACTTC
CASKRGVQETQYF
>TRBV6-5|TRBJ1-2|TRBD1|NA
TGTGCCAGCAGGCCACAGGGGGCGCTTGGGTATGGCTACACCTTC
CASRPQGALGYGYTF
>TRBV6-5|TRBJ2-7|TRBD2|NA
TGTGCCAGCAGGCCTAGCGGCTCCTACGAGCAGTACTTC
CASRPSGSYEQYF
>TRBV11-2|TRBJ2-1|TRBD1|NA
TGTGCCAGCAGCTTTTTCGGGACAGGGTTCTACAATGAGCAGTTCTTC
CASSFFGTGFYNEQFF
>TRBV27|TRBJ2-2|NA|NA
TGTGCCAGCAGTTTATTTTCAGGGACTGGCACCGGGGAGCTGTTTTTT
CASSLFSGTGTGELFF
>TRBV3-1/TRBV3-2|TRBJ1-2|NA|many
TGTGCCAGCAGCCTCGAGGGCGGTGGCTACACCTTC
CASSLEGGGYTF
>TRBV3-1/TRBV3-2|TRBJ1-4|NA|NA
TGTGCCAGCAGCCAAATGGCACAGATACTGTTTTTT
CASSQMAQILFF
>TRBV19|TRBJ1-3|NA|NA
TGTGCCAGTAGTGATCGGACATCCGTCTCTGGAAACACCATATATTTT
CASSDRTSVSGNTIYF
>TRBV6-6|TRBJ2-1|NA|NA
TGTGCCAGCAGTTACGGTCAGTTTGGGAGTGAGCAGTTCTTC
CASSYGQFGSEQFF
>TRBV7-3|TRBJ1-6|TRBD1|NA
TGTGCCAGCACCAGGGACAGGGGGAAGAAAAATTCACCCCTCCACTTT
CASTRDRGKKNSPLHF
>TRBV9|TRBJ2-7|TRBD1|NA
TGTGCCAGCAGCCCCACAGGGGGCCCCTACGAGCAGTACTTC
CASSPTGGPYEQYF
>TRBV6-1|TRBJ1-6|TRBD1|once
TGTGCCAGCAGTGAAGGGGTTTGGGGGACAGTTAATTCACCCCTCCACTTT
CASSEGVWGTVNSPLHF
>TRBV4-2|TRBJ2-1|TRBD2|NA
TGTGCCAGCAGCCAAGTAGGCGGGGGAACAGGAGAGCAGTTCTTC
CASSQVGGGTGEQFF
>TRBV4-1|TRBJ2-2|TRBD1|NA
TGCGCCAGCAGCCAAGTCACAGGGGGCTACACCGGGGAGCTGTTTTTT
CASSQVTGGYTGELFF
>TRBV18|TRBJ2-3|TRBD2|NA
TGTGCCAGCTCACCACCCAGCGGGGGATCAGATACGCAGTATTTT
CASSPPSGGSDTQYF
>TRBV30|TRBJ2-6|NA|once
TGTGCCTGGAGTGTATCAGGGGCCAACGTCCTGACTTTC
CAWSVSGANVLTF
>TRBV28|TRBJ1-2|TRBD1|NA
TGTGCCAGCAGTCACGGACAGGGTAATGGCTACACCTTC
CASSHGQGNGYTF
>TRBV2|TRBJ1-6|NA|NA
TGTGCCAGCAGTGAAGCGGAGGGCCAATCACCCCTCCACTTT
CASSEAEGQSPLHF
>TRBV7-3|TRBJ2-1|TRBD1|NA
TGTGCCAGCAGCTCACGACAGGGGGCTGCCTACAATGAGCAGTTCTTC
CASSSRQGAAYNEQFF
>TRBV6-1|TRBJ2-7|TRBD2|NA
TGTGCCAGCAGTGAAGACCAGCGGGGGACTATTTACGAGCAGTACTTC
CASSEDQRGTIYEQYF
>TRBV5-1|TRBJ2-3|NA|NA
TGCGCCAGCAGCTTACTAGCCTCTGGCACAGATACGCAGTATTTT
CASSLLASGTDTQYF
>TRBV3-1/TRBV3-2|TRBJ2-5|TRBD1|NA
TGTGCCAGCAGCCAAAAGGGGGCGTTTGGAAAGACCCAGTACTTC
CASSQKGAFGKTQYF
>TRBV29-1|TRBJ1-2|NA|NA
TGCAGCGTCTCTACAGGGAGCCATGGCTACACCTTC
CSVSTGSHGYTF
>TRBV11-3|TRBJ2-2|TRBD2|NA
TGTGCCAGCAGCCCCAATAGCGGGGGCCCCGGGGAGCTGTTTTTT
CASSPNSGGPGELFF
>TRBV21-1|TRBJ2-7|NA|NA
TGTGCCAGCAGCAAAGAAGAGCCCAGGACAGGGCCCTTCGAGCAGTACTTC
CASSKEEPRTGPFEQYF
>TRBV2|TRBJ1-5|TRBD1|NA
TGTGCCAGCAGTGCGGACAGGGCCAATCAGCCCCAGCATTTT
CASSADRANQPQHF
>TRBV15|TRBJ1-1|TRBD1|NA
TGTGCCACCAGCAGGGACAGGGCGTTGAACACTGAAGCTTTCTTT
CATSRDRALNTEAFF
>TRBV2|TRBJ1-1|NA|NA
TGTGCCAGCAGTCTCCAGGGCACGGAAGCTTTCTTT
CASSLQGTEAFF
>TRBV5-1|TRBJ2-7|NA|NA
TGCGCCAGCAGCTTGGAGGGGGGGCTGAGCTACGAGCAGTACTTC
CASSLEGGLSYEQYF
>TRBV19|TRBJ1-2|TRBD1|NA
TGTGCCAGTAGTACCGCGACAACAGGGGGCATCTATGGCTACACCTTC
CASSTATTGGIYGYTF
>TRBV7-9|TRBJ2-6|TRBD1|few
TGTGCCAGCAGCTCGGGACAGGGTAGCTCTGGGGCCAACGTCCTGACTTTC
CASSSGQGSSGANVLTF
>TRBV19|TRBJ2-5|NA|once
TGTGCCAGTAGTCGGTCAGGGGAAGAGACCCAGTACTTC
CASSRSGEETQYF
>TRBV5-1|TRBJ1-2|TRBD1|NA
TGCGCCAGCAGCCCCGGACAGGGCCTTGGCTATGGCTACACCTTC
CASSPGQGLGYGYTF
>TRBV5-6|TRBJ2-1|TRBD2|NA
TGTGCCAGCAGCTTCTCGGGACTAGTGATCGGTGAGCAGTTCTTC
CASSFSGLVIGEQFF
>TRBV28|TRBJ2-3|TRBD1|NA
TGTGCCAGCAGTTCGCCTGGGACAGGGGCAGGAGATACGCAGTATTTT
CASSSPGTGAGDTQYF
>TRBV2|TRBJ2-3|TRBD2|once
TGTGCCCGCAGTTCCCGGGGGCGCGGGGGGGGAACAGATACGCAGTATTTT
CARSSRGRGGGTDTQYF
>TRBV11-1|TRBJ2-3|NA|NA
TGTGCCAGCAGCTTAGTTCAGGGAAGGGGGACAGATACGCAGTATTTT
CASSLVQGRGTDTQYF
>TRBV24-1|TRBJ2-5|TRBD2|NA
TGTGCCACCGCGGAACTAGCGGAAGAGACCCAGTACTTC
CATAELAEETQYF
>TRBV19|TRBJ2-7|TRBD2|NA
TGTGCCAGTAGAACCGGACTAGCGGGGACCTACGAGCAGTACTTC
CASRTGLAGTYEQYF
>TRBV30|TRBJ1-6|TRBD1|NA
TGTGCCTGGAGCTTTCGGACAGGTTGGAGCTCCTATAATTCACCCCTCCACTTT
CAWSFRTGWSSYNSPLHF
>TRBV29-1|TRBJ1-2|TRBD1|NA
TGCAGCGTGGCTAGAGCCGGGACAGGGGTATATGGCTACACCTTC
CSVARAGTGVYGYTF
>TRBV7-8|TRBJ2-7|NA|few
TGTGCCAGCAGCTTAGCGTTTCACTACGAGCAGTACTTC
CASSLAFHYEQYF
>TRBV7-2|TRBJ2-7|TRBD2|NA
TGTGCCAGCAGCTTCCAGCGGGGGGCCGCCTACGAGCAGTACTTC
CASSFQRGAAYEQYF
>TRBV5-1|TRBJ1-2|TRBD1|NA
TGCGCCAGCAGCTTTGACAGGGGGGACTATGGCTACACCTTC
CASSFDRGDYGYTF
>TRBV7-9|TRBJ2-7|NA|NA
TGTGCCAGCAGCTTAGCCCGGGGGAGTGGGGTTTACGAGCAGTACTTC
CASSLARGSGVYEQYF
>TRBV5-4|TRBJ1-2|NA|NA
TGTGCCAGCAGTATTGACAGGCTTATAATAGACGGCTACACCTTC
CASSIDRLIIDGYTF
>TRBV5-8|TRBJ2-2|NA|once
TGTGCCAGCAGCTTACAGGGAAACACCGGGGAGCTGTTTTTT
CASSLQGNTGELFF
>TRBV6-5|TRBJ1-5|NA|NA
TGTGCCAGCACCCCCACAGGCCCCAATCAGCCCCAGCATTTT
CASTPTGPNQPQHF
>TRBV6-1|TRBJ2-7|NA|NA
TGTGCCAGCATCGCAGGGCGTTTCTCCTACGAGCAGTACTTC
CASIAGRFSYEQYF
>TRBV11-3|TRBJ1-6|TRBD1|NA
TGTGCCAGCAGCTTAGGCGGACAGGGGGCTTTCGATAATTCACCCCTCCACTTT
CASSLGGQGAFDNSPLHF